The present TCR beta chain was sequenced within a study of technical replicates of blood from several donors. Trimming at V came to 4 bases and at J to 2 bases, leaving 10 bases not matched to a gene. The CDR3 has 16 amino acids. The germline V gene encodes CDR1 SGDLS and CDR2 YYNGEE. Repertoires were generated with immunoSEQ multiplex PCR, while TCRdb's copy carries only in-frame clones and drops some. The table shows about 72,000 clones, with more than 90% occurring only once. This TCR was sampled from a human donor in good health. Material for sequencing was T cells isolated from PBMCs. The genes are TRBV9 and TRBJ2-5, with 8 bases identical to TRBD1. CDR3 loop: CASSPPLGQVQETQYF. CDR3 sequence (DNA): TGTGCCAGCAGCCCTCCCCTGGGACAGGTTCAAGAGACCCAGTACTTC.